The 27 T cell receptor beta chains reported below all come from one sample, sequenced in a study of beta chain features in type 1 diabetes. Study-wide results and limits: Type 1 diabetes patients showed a moderate but significant shortening of TCRB CDR3s in all four CD4+ subsets.

TCRB transcripts that were expressed got sequenced, as all of the isolated RNA had been reverse transcribed. TCRdb keeps only in-frame clones here, not all; method: immunoSEQ multiplex PCR. The sample gives some 700,000 clones, around 15% of which show up once; approximately 0.02% is in the top ten. No antigen has been assigned to these receptors. Specimen: naive CD4+ T cells from blood. The receptors come from a man in his late teens or twenties with type 1 diabetes.

This clone was counted a few times. The V call is TRBV28, the J call TRBJ1-4; maybe TRBD1 (6 bases). This CDR3 is built from 15 residues. V dropped 6 bases and J dropped 6 bases, with 17 bases sitting between them. Germline lookup yields CDR1 MDHEN and CDR2 SYDVKM. CDR3 amino acids: CASSTPQGPHEKLFF. In nucleotides, the CDR3 is TGTGCCAGCAGCACCCCACAGGGCCCTCATGAAAAACTGTTTTTT.

This rearrangement joins TRBV28 to TRBJ2-4; TRBD1 aligns across 9 bases. The trim removed 6 bases at V and 1 base at J, leaving 10 bases unmatched. This CDR3 is built from 17 residues. The germline gives CDR1 MDHEN, CDR2 SYDVKM. In DNA form, the CDR3 reads TGTGCCAGCAGACCTCCCGGGACAGGGTTGGCCAAAAACATTCAGTACTTC. This encodes CASRPPGTGLAKNIQYF.

The J gene is TRBJ2-7, the V gene TRBV7-2; TRBD2 matches 7 bases. With 5 bases clipped from V and 2 bases from J, the junction kept 9 bases outside the gene matches. CDR3 length equals 15 residues. CDR1 and CDR2 (germline): SGHTA, FQGNSA. In DNA form, the CDR3 reads TGTGCCAGCAGCCCGGGGGGAAGCATTGCCTACGAGCAGTACTTC. As protein: CASSPGGSIAYEQYF.

This clone was found a few times. The CDR3 is CAWAGGNQPQHF. CDR3 bases: TGTGCCTGGGCAGGGGGCAATCAGCCCCAGCATTTT. This chain connects TRBV30 to TRBJ1-5; D may be TRBD1 (6 bases). The CDR3 extends over 12 amino acids. Germline CDR1 and CDR2: GTSNPN and SVGIG (reference sequence). The V end lost 5 bases, the J end lost 2 bases, and 7 bases lay between the germline ends.

The rearrangement uses TRBV20-1 and TRBJ2-5; D gene ambiguous. Looked up from germline, CDR1 is DFQATT and CDR2 is SNEGSKA (reference sequence). The CDR3 runs 10 residues. In nucleotides, the CDR3 is TGCATGGTGTACCAAGAGACCCAGTACTTC. Translating it yields CMVYQETQYF.

This chain links TRBV5-6 with TRBJ2-3; D is uncertain. Germline V gene lookup returns CDR1 SGHDT and CDR2 YYEEEE. CDR3 length: 12 amino acids. Trimming took off 2 bases at V and 4 bases at J, with 5 bases between the two ends. The CDR3 region is CASSFAADTQYF. The CDR3 DNA is TGTGCCAGCAGCTTCGCTGCAGATACGCAGTATTTT.

This sequence joins TRBV5-1 and TRBJ1-2; D may be TRBD1 (5 bases). This CDR3 is 14 amino acids long. The germline V and J ends were trimmed by 0 bases and 6 bases, with 12 bases remaining between them. Germline V CDR1 and CDR2: SGHRS, YFSETQ. CDR3 bases: TGCGCCAGCAGCTTGGCCGGGGGAGGAGATGGCTACACCTTC. This sequence encodes CASSLAGGGDGYTF.

This chain links TRBV10-3 with TRBJ2-1, with 9 positions matching TRBD2. CDR1 and CDR2 (germline): ENHRY, SYGVKD. The length of the CDR3 is 15 residues. The V gene end was trimmed by 3 bases and the J gene end by 5 bases; junction bases not matched to a gene: 5. CDR3 nucleotides: TGTGCCATCAGTGACATAGCGGGGGTTAACAATGAGCAGTTCTTC. Protein: CAISDIAGVNNEQFF.

The V call is TRBV5-1, the J call TRBJ1-6; D might be TRBD1 (6 bases). The CDR3 is 15 amino acids. The germline CDR1 and CDR2 sequences are SGHRS and YFSETQ. The V end was cut by 4 bases, the J end by 10 bases, with 18 bases between. The CDR3 sequence: CASSPITGIGSPLHF. The CDR3 DNA reads TGCGCCAGCAGCCCCATTACAGGGATTGGATCACCCCTCCACTTT.

This clone was seen a handful of times. In nucleotides, the CDR3 is TGTGCCAGTAGTATAGGGACAGGGTCCCGCGAGCAGTACTTC. Translation gives CASSIGTGSREQYF. This sequence joins TRBV19 and TRBJ2-7, with TRBD1 identical over 8 bases. CDR3 length equals 14 residues. With V trimmed by 1 base and J by 6 bases, 5 bases remained unmatched. Germline-derived CDR1 and CDR2 are LNHDA and SQIVND (reference sequence).

This clone has only a few counts. This chain connects TRBV5-6 to TRBJ1-2; D unresolved. This CDR3 contains 14 residues. CDR1 and CDR2 (germline): SGHDT, YYEEEE. V dropped 0 bases and J dropped 3 bases, with 9 bases sitting between them. CDR3 residues: CASSLGGRDYGYTF. As DNA, the CDR3 is TGTGCCAGCAGCTTGGGAGGGCGCGACTATGGCTACACCTTC.

The chain has TRBV7-9 and TRBJ2-7, with D hard to call. The germline CDR1 and CDR2 sequences are SEHNR and FQNEAQ (reference sequence). The CDR3 contains 15 residues. V shed 7 bases and J shed 0 bases, with 16 bases lying between them. The CDR3, as DNA: TGTGCCAGCACCTCCAAGGCGGATAGCTCCTACGAGCAGTACTTC. Translation: CASTSKADSSYEQYF.

The chain joins TRBV13 to TRBJ1-1; D unclear. Trimming cost V 5 bases and J 4 bases, with 8 bases left between them. CDR1 is PRHDT, CDR2 FYEKMQ, per germline (reference sequence). This CDR3 is built from 12 residues. The CDR3 region is CASSTSGTEAFF. In DNA form, the CDR3 reads TGTGCCAGCAGCACGAGCGGCACTGAAGCTTTCTTT.

On this clone itself: The sample has other DNA sequences that encode this CDR3 too. V gene TRBV9 combines with J gene TRBJ2-5, with D tentatively TRBD1 (5 bases). CDR1 SGDLS and CDR2 YYNGEE come from the germline V gene. Deletions cut 0 bases from V and 2 bases from J, with 5 bases between. The length of the CDR3 is 13 residues. CDR3 nucleotide sequence: TGTGCCAGCAGCGTAGGACAGCAAGAGACCCAGTACTTC. Translated, it gives CASSVGQQETQYF. Based on the CDR3 plus reference TRBV9 and TRBJ2-5, the full variable domain is DSGVTQTPKHLITATGQRVTLRCSPRSGDLSVYWYQQSLDQGLQFLIQYYNGEERAKGNILERFSAQQFPDLHSELNLSSLELGDSALYFCASSVGQQETQYFGPGTRLLVL.

This clone was recorded a few times. V and J are TRBV19 and TRBJ1-5; D is perhaps TRBD1 (5 bases). This CDR3 has 13 residues. Germline assignment: CDR1 LNHDA and CDR2 SQIVND (reference sequence). The ends were cut back, 6 bases at V and 7 bases at J, with 13 bases in the middle. CDR3 loop: CASSGTLGQPQHF. CDR3 nucleotides: TGTGCCAGTAGCGGGACCCTCGGGCAGCCCCAGCATTTT.

The chain uses TRBV18 and TRBJ2-7; 7 positions agree with TRBD1. The CDR3 totals 15 residues. V lost 2 bases and J lost 3; bases outside the gene matches: 7. Germline lookup yields CDR1 KGHSH and CDR2 LQKENI. The CDR3, as DNA: TGTGCCAGCTCACCAAGGACAGGTCTTAACTACGAGCAGTACTTC. It codes for CASSPRTGLNYEQYF.

The chain is built from TRBV7-8 and TRBJ2-3; possibly TRBD1 for D (6 bases). Trimming cost V 3 bases and J 6 bases, with 22 bases left between them. The CDR3 length is 17 residues. The germline V gene encodes CDR1 SGHVS and CDR2 FQNEAQ. CDR3 residues: CASSFREQGFKLDTQYF. In DNA form, the CDR3 reads TGTGCCAGCAGCTTTAGGGAACAGGGCTTTAAGCTGGATACGCAGTATTTT.

This rearrangement joins TRBV5-4 to TRBJ1-1, with D uncertain. The CDR3 is 14 amino acids. With 3 bases removed from V and 0 bases from J, the gap between germline ends came to 9 bases. Germline CDR1 SGHNT, CDR2 YYREEE (reference sequence). CDR3 nucleotide sequence: TGTGCCAGCAGCTCGCAACCGATGAACACTGAAGCTTTCTTT. Amino acid sequence: CASSSQPMNTEAFF.

There are a few counts of this clone. The chain carries TRBV18 and TRBJ2-7; D is perhaps TRBD2 (6 bases). The germline gives CDR1 KGHSH, CDR2 LQKENI. The CDR3 is 13 amino acids. Trimming took 6 bases from V and 5 from J, leaving 14 bases between them. CDR3 sequence reads: CASSRVRGDEQYF. The CDR3 DNA sequence: TGTGCCAGCTCGCGGGTCCGCGGGGACGAGCAGTACTTC.

The CDR3 region is CASSLEAGRVETQYF. The CDR3 DNA sequence: TGCGCCAGCAGCTTGGAGGCAGGCAGGGTGGAGACCCAGTACTTC. The gene calls are TRBV5-1 and TRBJ2-5; the D gene is possibly TRBD1 (5 bases). V dropped 0 bases and J dropped 5 bases, with 14 bases sitting between them. Germline V gene lookup returns CDR1 SGHRS and CDR2 YFSETQ. The CDR3 runs 15 residues.

This chain links TRBV11-2 with TRBJ2-5, with TRBD2 identical over 9 bases. The CDR3 has 16 residues. CDR1 and CDR2 from the germline V gene are SGHAT and FQNNGV. V lost 4 bases to trimming and J lost 5 bases; unmatched junction nucleotides: 11. In nucleotides, the CDR3 is TGTGCCAGCAGCTCAAAGAGGGCGGGGGGGCTGGAGACCCAGTACTTC. Amino acid sequence: CASSSKRAGGLETQYF.

This chain connects TRBV9 to TRBJ2-1, with D possibly TRBD2 on 5 matching bases. Looked up from germline, CDR1 is SGDLS and CDR2 is YYNGEE. V was pared by 4 bases and J by 8 bases, with 10 bases between. CDR3 size: 12 residues. The CDR3 sequence is CASSFEGYEQFF. CDR3 bases: TGTGCCAGCAGCTTTGAGGGTTATGAGCAGTTCTTC.

The rearrangement joins TRBV30 to TRBJ1-5, with TRBD1 matching 8 bases. The CDR3 runs to 15 residues. CDR1 GTSNPN and CDR2 SVGIG come from the germline V gene (reference sequence). Unmatched junction bases numbered 9, after V lost 2 bases and J lost 6 bases. The CDR3 spells CAWSFGTGYSQPQHF. The CDR3, as DNA: TGTGCCTGGAGTTTCGGGACAGGTTATAGTCAGCCCCAGCATTTT.

This clone was seen a handful of times. The V gene is TRBV5-6, the J gene TRBJ2-1; 12 nucleotides line up with TRBD2. J gave up 8 bases and V 0 bases, and 3 bases lay outside the gene matches. The CDR3 totals 15 residues. Germline CDR1 is SGHDT and CDR2 is YYEEEE. Here the CDR3 reads CASSLGTSGADEQFF. CDR3 bases: TGTGCCAGCAGCTTGGGGACTAGCGGGGCCGATGAGCAGTTCTTC.

The rearrangement joins TRBV7-8 to TRBJ2-1; 8 bases align to TRBD2. Trimming took 1 base from V and 4 from J; bases not matched to a gene: 15. Germline CDR1 reads SGHVS; CDR2 reads FQNEAQ. The CDR3 covers 19 residues. The DNA of the CDR3 is TGTGCCAGCAGCTTAGGCTCGGGGGGGGCCACTATACTATACAATGAGCAGTTCTTC. It encodes CASSLGSGGATILYNEQFF.

This CDR3 reads CASSFEGGQFF. DNA of the CDR3: TGTGCCAGCAGCTTCGAAGGCGGACAGTTCTTC. V and J are TRBV5-6 and TRBJ2-1, with D unclear. The V and J ends lost 2 bases and 13 bases respectively, with 10 bases between them. CDR1 SGHDT and CDR2 YYEEEE come from the germline V gene. The CDR3 totals 11 residues.

V is TRBV30 and J is TRBJ1-4, with D hard to call. Germline V gene data show CDR1 as GTSNPN and CDR2 as SVGIG (reference sequence). Trimming took 2 bases from V and 7 from J, leaving 11 bases between them. The CDR3 spans 13 residues. The CDR3 nucleotides read TGTGCCTGGAGTCCTTCGGAGGGTGAAAAACTGTTTTTT. Its translation: CAWSPSEGEKLFF.